The clone carrying this T cell receptor (beta chain) occurred once. The data derive from a study of CD8 T cells in Susac syndrome. It was with random hexamers that about 0.45 to 1 ug RNA was reverse transcribed. From the immunoSEQ multiplex PCR reads, TCRdb called clonotypes with MiXCR, one entry per CDR3 protein. The sample contains about 150,000 distinct CDR3 sequences, 94% of which appear only once. The CDR3 loop spans 17 amino acids. Unmatched junction bases numbered 10, after V lost 3 bases and J lost 5 bases. The V gene's germline CDR1 is LNHDA and CDR2 SQIVND (reference sequence). The chain has TRBV19 and TRBJ2-2, with TRBD2 identical over 9 bases. The TCR was taken from a human donor in good health. Material: CD4+ T cells from PBMCs. The CDR3 spells CASSMGGLAGGTGELFF. DNA for the CDR3: TGTGCCAGTAGTATGGGAGGACTGGCGGGAGGGACCGGGGAGCTGTTTTTT.